Listed here is a single T cell receptor beta chain. One junction end does not reproduce the germline sequence, and a read error may be involved. In Cohort 3, a recovered donor had either two negative PCRs, clearance, or symptom resolution. The CDR3 runs 12 residues. Germline V gene lookup returns CDR1 GTSNPN and CDR2 SVGIG (reference sequence). These data come from a study of blood T cell repertoires in COVID-19. About the research overall: The origin of the acute and convalescent COVID-19 samples was the United States, Italy and Spain.

TCRdb's table, derived via immunoSEQ multiplex PCR, lists solely in-frame clones and lacks some. The profile shows over 200,000 clones, 87% of them singletons. The chain employs TRBV30 and TRBJ1-2; TRBD1 matches at 8 bases. Material: PBMCs or T cells enriched from blood (not recorded which). This receptor was taken from a man aged 25-40 years who had recovered from COVID-19. The CDR3 sequence is CAWAFVPGQENF. In nucleotides, the CDR3 is TGTGCCTGGGCCTTTGTCCCGGGACAGGAGAACTTC.